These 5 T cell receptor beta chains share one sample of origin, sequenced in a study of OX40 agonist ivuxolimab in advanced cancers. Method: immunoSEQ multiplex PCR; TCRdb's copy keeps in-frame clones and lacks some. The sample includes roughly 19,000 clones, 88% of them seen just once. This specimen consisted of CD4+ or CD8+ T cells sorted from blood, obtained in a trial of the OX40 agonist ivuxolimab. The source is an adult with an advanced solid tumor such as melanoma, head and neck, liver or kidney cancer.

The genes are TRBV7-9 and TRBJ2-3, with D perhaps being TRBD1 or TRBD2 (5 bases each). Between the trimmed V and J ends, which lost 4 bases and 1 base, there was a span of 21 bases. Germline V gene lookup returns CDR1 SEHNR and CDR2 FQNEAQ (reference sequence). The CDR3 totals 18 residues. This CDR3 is CASSSDPLSGTRTDTQYF. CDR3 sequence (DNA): TGTGCCAGCAGCTCCGATCCTTTATCCGGGACGCGCACAGATACGCAGTATTTT.

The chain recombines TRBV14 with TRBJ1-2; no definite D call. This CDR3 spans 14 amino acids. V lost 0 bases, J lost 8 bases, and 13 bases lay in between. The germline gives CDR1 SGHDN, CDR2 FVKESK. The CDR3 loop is CASSQDFVGGGYTF. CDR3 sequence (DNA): TGTGCCAGCAGCCAAGATTTCGTCGGTGGGGGCTACACCTTC. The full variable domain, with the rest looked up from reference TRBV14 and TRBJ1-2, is EAGVTQFPSHSVIEKGQTVTLRCDPISGHDNLYWYRRVMGKEIKFLLHFVKESKQDESGMPNNRFLAERTGGTYSTLKVQPAELEDSGVYFCASSQDFVGGGYTFGSGTRLTVV.

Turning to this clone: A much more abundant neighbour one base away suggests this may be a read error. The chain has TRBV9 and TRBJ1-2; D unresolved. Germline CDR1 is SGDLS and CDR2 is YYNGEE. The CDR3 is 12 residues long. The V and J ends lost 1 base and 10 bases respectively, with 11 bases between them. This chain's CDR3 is CASSVSRSDYTF. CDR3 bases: TGTGCCAGCAGCGTATCCCGGTCGGACTACACCTTC.

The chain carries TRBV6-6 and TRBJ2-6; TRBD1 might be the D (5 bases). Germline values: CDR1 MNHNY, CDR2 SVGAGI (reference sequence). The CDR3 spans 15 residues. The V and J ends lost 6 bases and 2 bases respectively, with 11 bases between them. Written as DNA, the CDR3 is TGTGCCAGCAGGCTTCAGGGTACTGGGGCCAACGTCCTGACTTTC. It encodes CASRLQGTGANVLTF.

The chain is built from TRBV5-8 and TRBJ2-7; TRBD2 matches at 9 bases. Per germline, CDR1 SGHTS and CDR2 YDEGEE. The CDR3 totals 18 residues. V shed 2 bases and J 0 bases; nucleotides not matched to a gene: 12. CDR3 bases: TGTGCCAGCAGCTTTGGACCTAAGCGGGGGGCTCCCTCCTACGAGCAGTACTTC. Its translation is CASSFGPKRGAPSYEQYF. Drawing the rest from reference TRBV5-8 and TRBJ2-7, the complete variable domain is EAGVTQSPTHLIKTRGQQATLRCSPISGHTSVYWYQQALGLGLQFLLWYDEGEERNRGNFPPRFSGRQFPNYSSELNVNALELEDSALYLCASSFGPKRGAPSYEQYFGPGTRLTVT.